This T cell receptor beta chain came from a study of long-term antiretroviral therapy in people with HIV. Participants who had HIV were, without exception, treated in the United States. Study-wide points: The clones with expansion before ART were dominant in the repertoire at all time points.

Germline values: CDR1 SGHRS, CDR2 YFSETQ. V was clipped by 1 base and J by 1 base, with 9 bases between them. The CDR3 is 15 residues long. Version v3.0 of the immunoSEQ assay was performed at survey level. Produced via immunoSEQ multiplex PCR; TCRdb's table is partial and in-frame only. This table holds fewer than 30,000 clones, approximately 83% found once. With regard to this clone: Its antigen is currently unknown.

The TCR originated in a man aged 25-45 years with HIV. The material sequenced was unsorted PBMCs, taken 2.7 to 2.9 years after starting antiretroviral therapy. This chain uses TRBV5-1 with TRBJ2-1, with D possibly TRBD1 on 6 matching bases. DNA of the CDR3: TGCGCCAGCAGCTTGAGCGGACAGTCCTACAATGAGCAGTTCTTC. As protein: CASSLSGQSYNEQFF.